The clone carrying this T cell receptor (beta chain) has a handful of counts. Germline CDR1 is SGHKS and CDR2 is YYEKEE (reference sequence). The CDR3 covers 15 residues. The V end lost 1 base, the J end lost 2 bases, and 12 bases lay between the germline ends. TCRdb re-derived calls from the RT-PCR reads in MiXCR, one entry per CDR3 protein. This table holds hundreds of thousands of distinct CDR3 sequences, 12% to 15% found once. Sequencing was carried out using memory CD4+ T cells from blood. The rearrangement links TRBV5-5 to TRBJ1-1; D possibly corresponds to TRBD1 (6 bases). The source of this sequence is a female donor in good health, serving as a healthy control. Written as DNA, the CDR3 is TGTGCCAGCAGCTTGACAGGGAGATATAACACTGAAGCTTTCTTT. This translates into CASSLTGRYNTEAFF.